The present T cell receptor (beta chain) was sequenced within a study of identical twins. A universal primer binding site was introduced by template switching. The final cDNA contained unique molecular identifiers. Via MiXCR, TCRdb re-called the 5' RACE reads, giving one row per CDR3 protein. This table holds roughly 260,000 distinct CDR3 sequences, roughly 7.5% found once. CDR1 is SEHNR, CDR2 FQNEAQ, per germline (reference sequence). This CDR3 is 15 amino acids long. The ends were cut back, 2 bases at V and 1 base at J, with 12 bases in the middle. This clonotype has a handful of counts. The data were also submitted as part of a second study, on yellow fever vaccine responses in identical twins.

The material sequenced was CD8+ T cells sorted from blood. V usage is TRBV7-9 and J usage is TRBJ2-7; D may be TRBD1 (6 bases). This sequence originates from a woman under 30 in good health. The chain's CDR3 is CASSLTQQGSYEQYF. In DNA form, the CDR3 reads TGTGCCAGCAGCTTAACCCAACAGGGATCCTACGAGCAGTACTTC.